The 9 T cell receptor beta chains below were found in one sample sequenced in a study of tumor-infiltrating lymphocytes in localized non-small cell lung cancer. Some clones are missing from TCRdb's copy, which holds only in-frame ones; the method was immunoSEQ multiplex PCR. The data contain over 10,000 clones, 60% to 70% of them singletons. The specimen was lung tumor tissue. The receptors here all came from a human donor with non-small cell lung cancer.

The chain carries TRBV7-9 and TRBJ1-1, with TRBD1 matching over 7 bases. CDR1 SEHNR and CDR2 FQNEAQ come from the germline V gene (reference sequence). Losses at the gene ends were 4 bases for V and 1 base for J; bases not matched to a gene: 3. The CDR3 spans 14 residues. In DNA form, the CDR3 reads TGTGCCAGCAGCTACGCAGGGGGGAACACTGAAGCTTTCTTT. Its translation: CASSYAGGNTEAFF.

This clone has just a few counts. The CDR3 sequence is CASSLGATGLYEQYF. In DNA, the CDR3 is TGTGCCAGCAGCTTAGGTGCAACGGGCCTCTACGAGCAGTACTTC. V gene TRBV7-2 combines with J gene TRBJ2-7, with D unresolved. The germline gives CDR1 SGHTA, CDR2 FQGNSA. This CDR3 spans 15 amino acids. V shed 1 base and J shed 3 bases, with 13 bases lying between them. Combining the CDR3 with reference TRBV7-2 and TRBJ2-7 gives the whole variable domain GAGVSQSPSNKVTEKGKDVELRCDPISGHTALYWYRQSLGQGLEFLIYFQGNSAPDKSGLPSDRFSAERTGGSVSTLTIQRTQQEDSAVYLCASSLGATGLYEQYFGPGTRLTVT.

The chain has TRBV27 and TRBJ1-5; possibly TRBD1 for D (5 bases). Trimming shortened V by 4 bases and J by 7 bases, and 17 bases separated the two germline ends. Germline V CDR1 and CDR2: MNHEY, SMNVEV (reference sequence). The CDR3 contains 15 residues. As DNA, the CDR3 is TGTGCCAGCAGTTCACGGGCAGGGTGGGAACAGCCCCAGCATTTT. Amino acids: CASSSRAGWEQPQHF.

V is TRBV5-6 and J is TRBJ2-1; D call uncertain. The CDR3 consists of 11 residues. V was pared by 2 bases and J by 3 bases, with 0 bases between. Germline-derived CDR1 and CDR2 are SGHDT and YYEEEE. CDR3 sequence: CASSFYNEQFF. The CDR3 bases are TGTGCCAGCAGCTTCTACAATGAGCAGTTCTTC.

J is TRBJ2-3 and V is TRBV4-1, with TRBD2 identical over 10 bases. Trimming removed 4 bases from V and 0 bases from J; junction bases left unmatched: 1. Germline V gene data show CDR1 as MGHRA and CDR2 as YSYEKL. This CDR3 comprises 15 residues. CDR3 sequence: CASSRAGGSTDTQYF. DNA of the CDR3: TGCGCCAGCAGCCGAGCGGGAGGGAGCACAGATACGCAGTATTTT.

This sequence joins TRBV27 and TRBJ2-7; TRBD1 matches at 9 bases. In germline, CDR1 is MNHEY, CDR2 SMNVEV (reference sequence). V trimming: 3 bases; J trimming: 4 bases; junction bases outside the gene matches: 7. The CDR3 is made up of 15 amino acids. Written as DNA, the CDR3 is TGTGCCAGCAGTTTTGGACAGGGGATTTATTACGAGCAGTACTTC. Protein: CASSFGQGIYYEQYF.

This chain connects TRBV30 to TRBJ2-3, with 14 bases aligning to TRBD2. This CDR3 is 18 amino acids long. The germline CDR1 and CDR2 sequences are GTSNPN and SVGIG (reference sequence). After removal of 0 bases from V and 0 bases from J, the junction contained 5 bases not matched to a gene. The CDR3 spells CAWSVPGLAGVSTDTQYF. Here the CDR3 DNA reads TGTGCCTGGAGTGTCCCGGGACTAGCGGGAGTTAGCACAGATACGCAGTATTTT.

This clone was seen just once. V usage is TRBV15 and J usage is TRBJ1-4; D is unresolved. V shed 0 bases and J shed 2 bases, with 16 bases lying between them. This CDR3 has 18 amino acids. Germline CDR1 and CDR2: LNHNV and YYDKDF (reference sequence). The CDR3 nucleotides are TGTGCCACCAGCAGAGAGCCCACTTCTCTGTGGACTAATGAAAAACTGTTTTTT. The encoded protein is CATSREPTSLWTNEKLFF.

The rearrangement links TRBV7-3 to TRBJ2-3; 8 bases fit TRBD2. Germline CDR1 reads SGHTA; CDR2 reads FQGTGA. V was clipped by 1 base and J by 11 bases; unmatched bases: 11. This CDR3 contains 15 residues. The CDR3 DNA reads TGTGCCAGCAGCTTAATAGCGGGGTCGCGATCGGAGCAGTATTTT. Its protein is CASSLIAGSRSEQYF.